One TCR beta chain is described in this entry. The record originates from a study of control samples from healthy donors and cancer patients. Sequencing used immunoSEQ multiplex PCR; TCRdb keeps in-frame clones, though not all of them. The sample contains roughly 92,000 clones, about 89% of which appear only once. CDR1 is SNHLY and CDR2 is FYNNEI in the germline V gene. V was shortened by 4 bases and J by 2 bases, with 10 bases between the two germline ends. This CDR3 has 14 residues. The sequencing input was blood. This TCR derives from an older woman in good health. The chain combines TRBV2 with TRBJ2-3; D is undetermined. Here the CDR3 DNA reads TGTGCCAGCAGTGTGGGAAGGCACACAGATACGCAGTATTTT. Protein: CASSVGRHTDTQYF.